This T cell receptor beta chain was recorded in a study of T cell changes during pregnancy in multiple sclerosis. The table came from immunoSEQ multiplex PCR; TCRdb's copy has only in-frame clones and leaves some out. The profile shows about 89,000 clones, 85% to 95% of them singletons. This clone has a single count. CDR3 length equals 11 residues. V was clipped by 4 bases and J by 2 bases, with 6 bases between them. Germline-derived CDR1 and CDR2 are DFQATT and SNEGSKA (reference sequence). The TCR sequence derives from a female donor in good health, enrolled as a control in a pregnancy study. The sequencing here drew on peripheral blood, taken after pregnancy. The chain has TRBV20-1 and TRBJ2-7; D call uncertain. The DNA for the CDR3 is TGCAGTGCTACACAAGCCTACGAGCAGTACTTC. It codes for CSATQAYEQYF.